This T cell receptor (beta chain) was sequenced for a study of blood T cell repertoires in COVID-19. Across the study: COVID-19 samples collected from the United States, Italy and Spain covered acute and convalescent phases. In each case, the material was cDNA or gDNA derived from T cells, B-cell-depleted T cells, or PBMCs.

Germline lookup yields CDR1 LGHDT and CDR2 YNNKEL (reference sequence). Trimming cost V 0 bases and J 8 bases, with 13 bases left between them. The CDR3 sequence is 14 residues long. Per the study methods: Counts of nucleated cells, estimated from reference gene primer amplification, were obtained. TCRdb's table, derived via immunoSEQ multiplex PCR, lists solely in-frame clones and lacks some. Clonal size and the V and J genes are those of that table, whereas D and trimming came from the DNA. The profile shows over 150,000 clones, over 80% of them singletons. Recruited during active infection, patients (from Seattle) were subsequently followed longitudinally.

This chain joins TRBV3-1 (or the pseudogene TRBV3-2) and TRBJ1-2; D gene uncertain. Sequences were obtained from peripheral blood. This receptor was taken from a woman in her thirties or forties with COVID-19, enrolled during active disease. The CDR3 nucleotides read TGTGCCAGCAGCCAAGACATAGGCCAGCGAGGCTACACCTTC. It yields the protein CASSQDIGQRGYTF.